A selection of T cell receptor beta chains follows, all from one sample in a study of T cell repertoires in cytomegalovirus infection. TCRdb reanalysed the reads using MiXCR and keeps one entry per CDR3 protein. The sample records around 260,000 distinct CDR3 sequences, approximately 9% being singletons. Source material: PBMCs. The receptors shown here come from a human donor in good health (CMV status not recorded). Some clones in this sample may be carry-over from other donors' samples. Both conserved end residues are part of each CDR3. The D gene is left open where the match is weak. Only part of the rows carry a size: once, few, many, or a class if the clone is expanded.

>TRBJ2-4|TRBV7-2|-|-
CASSFATYQNIQYF
TGTGCCAGCAGCTTTGCTACCTATCAAAACATTCAGTACTTC
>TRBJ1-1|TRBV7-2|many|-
CASSVKGGGTEAFF
TGTGCCAGCAGTGTGAAGGGGGGAGGGACTGAAGCTTTCTTT
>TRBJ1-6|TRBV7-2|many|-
CASSLEVRAQSPLHF
TGTGCCAGCAGCTTAGAGGTCCGCGCGCAATCACCCCTCCACTTT
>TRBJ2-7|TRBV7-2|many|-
CASSPFSYEQYF
TGTGCCAGCAGTCCTTTTAGCTACGAGCAGTACTTC
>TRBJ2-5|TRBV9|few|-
CASSAVSFGLETQYF
TGTGCCAGCAGCGCCGTCTCTTTCGGGCTAGAGACCCAGTACTTC
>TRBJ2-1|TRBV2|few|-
CASSGQGSYNEQFF
TGTGCCAGCAGTGGGCAGGGGAGCTACAATGAGCAGTTCTTC
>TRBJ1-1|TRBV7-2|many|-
CASSPSGVGNTEAFF
TGTGCCAGCAGCCCAAGCGGGGTCGGGAACACTGAAGCTTTCTTT
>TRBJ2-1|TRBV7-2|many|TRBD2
CASSRGGTSGIEQFF
TGTGCCAGCAGCCGGGGGGGGACTAGCGGGATTGAGCAGTTCTTC
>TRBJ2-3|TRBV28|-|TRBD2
CASSSSGLAKAPDTQYF
TGTGCCAGCAGCAGCTCGGGACTAGCGAAGGCTCCAGATACGCAGTATTTT
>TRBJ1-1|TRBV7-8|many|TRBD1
CASSPRQGMEGRAFF
TGTGCCAGCAGCCCAAGACAGGGGATGGAGGGGCGAGCTTTCTTT
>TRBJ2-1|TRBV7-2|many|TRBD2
CASSLVGTSGHNEQFF
TGTGCCAGCAGCTTAGTTGGGACTAGCGGGCACAATGAGCAGTTCTTC
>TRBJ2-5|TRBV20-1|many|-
CSYPGRGETETQYF
TGCAGTTACCCTGGCAGGGGAGAGACTGAGACCCAGTACTTC
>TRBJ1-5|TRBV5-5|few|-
CASSPASDRFNQPQHF
TGTGCCAGCAGCCCGGCTTCGGACAGATTCAATCAGCCCCAGCATTTT
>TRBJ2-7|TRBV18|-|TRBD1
CASSQPGQGIHEQYF
TGTGCCAGCTCCCAACCGGGACAGGGGATCCACGAGCAGTACTTC
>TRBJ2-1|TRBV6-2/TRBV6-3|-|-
CASSYTENSYNEQFF
TGTGCCAGCAGTTACACGGAGAACTCCTACAATGAGCAGTTCTTC
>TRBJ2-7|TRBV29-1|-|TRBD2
CSVVGLADLSYEQYF
TGCAGCGTTGTCGGACTAGCGGACCTCTCCTACGAGCAGTACTTC
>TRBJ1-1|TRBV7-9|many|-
CASSYSGTPAREAFF
TGTGCCAGCAGCTATTCCGGGACACCAGCTCGGGAAGCTTTCTTT
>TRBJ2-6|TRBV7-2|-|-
CASSLASPVPTPSGANVLTF
TGTGCCAGCAGCTTAGCCTCTCCGGTTCCTACCCCCTCTGGGGCCAACGTCCTGACTTTC
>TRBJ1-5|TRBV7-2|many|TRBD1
CASSSQGAWNQPQHF
TGTGCCAGCAGCTCCCAGGGGGCATGGAATCAGCCCCAGCATTTT
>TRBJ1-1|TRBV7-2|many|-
CASSLAGRWAFF
TGTGCCAGCAGCTTAGCGGGGAGGTGGGCTTTCTTT
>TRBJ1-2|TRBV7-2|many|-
CASSLPGRNYGYTF
TGTGCCAGCAGCTTACCGGGACGGAACTATGGCTACACCTTC
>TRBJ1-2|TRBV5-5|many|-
CASSRPDSDPSGYTF
TGTGCCAGCAGCCGACCGGACTCGGACCCTAGCGGCTACACCTTC
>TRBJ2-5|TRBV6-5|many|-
CASSSSGPKETQYF
TGTGCCAGCAGCTCCTCGGGACCCAAAGAGACCCAGTACTTC
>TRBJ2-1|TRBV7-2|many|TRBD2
CASSLAPSGSPASYNEQFF
TGTGCCAGCAGCTTAGCCCCTAGCGGGAGCCCAGCCTCCTACAATGAGCAGTTCTTC
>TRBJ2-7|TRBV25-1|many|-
CASSEFGGRDGEQYF
TGTGCCAGCAGTGAATTTGGGGGAAGGGATGGCGAGCAGTACTTC
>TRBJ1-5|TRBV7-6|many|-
CASSLDRNNQPQHF
TGTGCCAGCAGCTTAGACAGAAACAATCAGCCCCAGCATTTT
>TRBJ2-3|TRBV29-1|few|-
CSVEVGSGLGVAQYF
TGCAGCGTTGAAGTAGGTTCCGGGCTCGGGGTAGCGCAGTATTTT
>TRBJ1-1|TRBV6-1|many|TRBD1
CASSYRGLQGSTEAFF
TGTGCCAGCAGTTATAGGGGATTACAGGGGTCCACTGAAGCTTTCTTT
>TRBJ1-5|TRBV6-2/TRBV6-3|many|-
CASSYRATYSNQPQHF
TGTGCCAGCAGTTACCGGGCAACTTATAGCAATCAGCCCCAGCATTTT
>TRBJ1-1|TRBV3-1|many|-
CASSLLTTAPEAFF
TGTGCCAGCAGCTTATTGACCACAGCCCCTGAAGCTTTCTTT
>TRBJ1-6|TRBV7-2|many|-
CASSLAAPGDSPLHF
TGTGCCAGCAGCTTAGCAGCACCAGGAGATTCACCCCTCCACTTT
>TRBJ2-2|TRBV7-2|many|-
CASSSGSRATGELFF
TGTGCCAGCAGCTCGGGGTCGAGGGCCACCGGGGAGCTGTTTTTT